This TCR beta chain was identified in a study of blood T cell repertoires in COVID-19. Whole-study context: Collection of acute and convalescent COVID-19 samples took place in the United States, Italy and Spain.

Generated by immunoSEQ multiplex PCR, the TCRdb table keeps only in-frame clones and is missing some. The sample holds 200,000 to 300,000 clones, around nine tenths seen once. The CDR3 contains 16 residues. Looked up from germline, CDR1 is MNHEY and CDR2 is SMNVEV (reference sequence). Unmatched junction bases numbered 10, after V lost 5 bases and J lost 5 bases. This clonotype was obtained from a woman aged 60-70 years with COVID-19, enrolled during active disease. The rearrangement links TRBV27 to TRBJ1-4; 8 bases agree with TRBD1. The sequenced sample consisted of peripheral blood. CDR3 sequence (DNA): TGTGCCAGCAGTCTTAGGACAGGGATGGGGAATGAAAAACTGTTTTTT. It yields the protein CASSLRTGMGNEKLFF.